The rows below give T cell receptor beta chains drawn from one sample of a study of blood T cells in healthy people across ages. TCRdb recomputed calls from the 5' RACE reads with MiXCR, one row per CDR3 protein. The sample lists roughly 700,000 distinct CDR3 sequences; 20% to 25% were seen once. The data were also submitted as part of a second study, on T cells of mothers and their children.

Input material: blood. These receptors were taken from a boy younger than 18 in good health. Each CDR3 is given with its conserved first and last residue. The D gene is left open where the match is weak. Clone size is not always given. Where it is, it says once, few, many or a class for expanded clones.

v_call	d_call	clone_size	j_call	cdr3_nt	cdr3_aa
TRBV24-1	-	-	TRBJ2-7	TGTGCCAAGCTAACGCACACAGGGAACCACGAGCAGTACTTC	CAKLTHTGNHEQYF
TRBV11-2	-	-	TRBJ2-7	TGTGCCAGCAGCTTATGGGAGGGGGCGAAATACGAGCAGTACTTC	CASSLWEGAKYEQYF
TRBV29-1	TRBD1	few	TRBJ2-7	TGCAGCGTGGAAGACAGGGGGCAATCCTACGAGCAGTACTTC	CSVEDRGQSYEQYF
TRBV4-3	-	-	TRBJ2-7	TGCGCCAGCAGCCAAGACGGAGGGTCGGGCGAGCAGTACTTC	CASSQDGGSGEQYF
TRBV5-1	-	many	TRBJ1-4	TGTGCCAGCAGCTTGGGGGGGGCTAATGAAAAACTGTTTTTT	CASSLGGANEKLFF
TRBV20-1	-	-	TRBJ2-7	TGCAGTGCTAGAGATGGGCAGGCCTCCTACGAGCAGTACTTC	CSARDGQASYEQYF
TRBV29-1	-	few	TRBJ2-3	TGCAGCGTTGAAGCTCCTTGGCCGGGAGATACGCAGTATTTT	CSVEAPWPGDTQYF
TRBV9	TRBD2	-	TRBJ2-3	TGTGCCAGCAGCGCCCGTCGAGCGGGACCCACAGATACGCAGTATTTT	CASSARRAGPTDTQYF
TRBV24-1	TRBD1	few	TRBJ2-3	TGTGCCACCAGTGATGACAGGGTCACAGATACGCAGTATTTT	CATSDDRVTDTQYF
TRBV5-1	TRBD2	few	TRBJ2-7	TGCGCCAGCAGCTTGGACCGAGCGGGGGCCTACGAGCAGTACTTC	CASSLDRAGAYEQYF
TRBV13	-	few	TRBJ2-7	TGCGCCAGCAGCTCAATGACTAGAGGAAGCCACGAGCAGTACTTC	CASSSMTRGSHEQYF
TRBV7-3	-	-	TRBJ1-6	TGTGCCAGCAGCTTAACAACGGGTGTCAATTCACCCCTCCACTTT	CASSLTTGVNSPLHF
TRBV28	-	-	TRBJ2-1	TGTGCCAGCAGTTTACCGCCCCCAACCCGGGCCACCCTTTACAATGAGCAGTTCTTC	CASSLPPPTRATLYNEQFF
TRBV20-1	-	-	TRBJ2-5	TGCAGTGCTGACAGGCAGCAGGAGACCCAGTACTTC	CSADRQQETQYF
TRBV7-2	-	many	TRBJ2-1	TGTGCCAGCAGCTTAGGGACGAGCGGAATCTACAATGAGCAGTTCTTC	CASSLGTSGIYNEQFF
TRBV18	-	-	TRBJ1-1	TGTGCCAGCTCAACCCTGAGGGCTGAAGCTTTCTTT	CASSTLRAEAFF
TRBV15	-	-	TRBJ2-3	TGTGCCACCAGCGCTACCCCCCAAGAGCGGACTCGGCCTACGCAGTATTTT	CATSATPQERTRPTQYF
TRBV7-9	TRBD1	few	TRBJ1-2	TGTGCCAGCAGTCCCAGCCCCAGGGGGAACTATGGCTACACCTTC	CASSPSPRGNYGYTF
TRBV11-3	TRBD2	-	TRBJ2-1	TGTGCCAGCAGCTTAGGGGAGCGGGGCGCCCACAATGAGCAGTTCTTC	CASSLGERGAHNEQFF
TRBV7-6	-	-	TRBJ1-1	TGTGCCAGCAGCTTAGCTGACAGGCCGGGCACTGAAGCTTTCTTT	CASSLADRPGTEAFF